The sequence of this T cell receptor (beta chain) was determined in a study of shared clonotypes between healthy human individuals. Study-wide context: Per donor, three plates held CD4 naive cells, three held CD4 memory, two held CD8 naive and one held CD8 memory. Study conclusions and caveats: Between a few donors, naive CD4 clonotypes were shared at a level of about 5%.

As concerns this clone: Its antigen remains unidentified.

The CDR3 contains 16 residues. Germline CDR1 reads SGHAT; CDR2 reads FQNNGV. The V segment lost 5 bases and the J segment 0 bases; nucleotides outside the gene matches: 4. Sequencing was performed with immunoSEQ multiplex PCR; in TCRdb, only in-frame clones are kept and a portion is missing. The table has 2,500,000 or so clones, approximately 92% seen once. Input material: naive CD4+ T cells sorted from blood. This sample's subset: CD45RA+ positively selected. The chain is built from TRBV11-2 and TRBJ2-3, with 11 bases fitting TRBD2. The sequence was collected from a man aged 18-30 years in good health. The CDR3 region has the DNA TGTGCCAGCAGCCCCGGGACTAGCGGTAGCACAGATACGCAGTATTTT. Its translation is CASSPGTSGSTDTQYF. The full variable domain, its missing parts supplied by reference TRBV11-2 and TRBJ2-3, is EAGVAQSPRYKIIEKRQSVAFWCNPISGHATLYWYQQILGQGPKLLIQFQNNGVVDDSQLPKDRFSAERLKGVDSTLKIQPAKLEDSAVYLCASSPGTSGSTDTQYFGPGTRLTVL.